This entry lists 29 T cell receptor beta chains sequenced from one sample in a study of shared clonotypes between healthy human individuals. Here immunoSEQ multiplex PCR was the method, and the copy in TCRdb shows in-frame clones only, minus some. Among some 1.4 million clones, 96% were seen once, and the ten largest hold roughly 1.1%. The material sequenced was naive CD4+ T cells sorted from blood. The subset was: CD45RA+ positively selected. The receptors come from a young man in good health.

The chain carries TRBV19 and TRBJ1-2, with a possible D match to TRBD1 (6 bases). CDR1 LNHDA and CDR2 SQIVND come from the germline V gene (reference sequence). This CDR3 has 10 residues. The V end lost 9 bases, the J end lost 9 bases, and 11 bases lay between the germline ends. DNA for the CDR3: TGTGCCAGGGGGGCGTATCGCTACACCTTC. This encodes CARGAYRYTF.

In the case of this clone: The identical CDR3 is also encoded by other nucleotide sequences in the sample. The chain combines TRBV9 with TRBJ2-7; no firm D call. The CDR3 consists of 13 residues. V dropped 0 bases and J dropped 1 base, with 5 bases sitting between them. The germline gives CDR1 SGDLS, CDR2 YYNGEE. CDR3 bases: TGTGCCAGCAGCGTAGGGGTTTCCTACGAGCAGTACTTC. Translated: CASSVGVSYEQYF.

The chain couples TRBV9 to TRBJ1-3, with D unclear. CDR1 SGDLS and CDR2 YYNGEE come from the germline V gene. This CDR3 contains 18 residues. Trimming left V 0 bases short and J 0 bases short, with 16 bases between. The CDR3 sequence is CASSVGLPGAVSGNTIYF. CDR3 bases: TGTGCCAGCAGCGTAGGTCTCCCGGGAGCTGTCTCTGGAAACACCATATATTTT.

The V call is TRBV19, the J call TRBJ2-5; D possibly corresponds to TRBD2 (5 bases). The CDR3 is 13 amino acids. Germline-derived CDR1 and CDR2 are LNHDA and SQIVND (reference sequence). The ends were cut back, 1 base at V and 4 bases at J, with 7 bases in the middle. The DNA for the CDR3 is TGTGCCAGTAGTATAGCTAGCTCAGAGACCCAGTACTTC. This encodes CASSIASSETQYF.

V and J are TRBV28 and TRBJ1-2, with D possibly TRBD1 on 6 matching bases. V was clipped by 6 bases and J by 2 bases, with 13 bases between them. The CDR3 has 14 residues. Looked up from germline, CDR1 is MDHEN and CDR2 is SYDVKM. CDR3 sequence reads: CASSKKGGNYGYTF. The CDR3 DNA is TGTGCCAGCAGCAAAAAAGGGGGGAACTATGGCTACACCTTC.

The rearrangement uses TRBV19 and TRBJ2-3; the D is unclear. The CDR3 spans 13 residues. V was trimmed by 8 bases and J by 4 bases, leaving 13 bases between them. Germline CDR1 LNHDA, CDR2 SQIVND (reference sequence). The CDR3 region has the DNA TGTGCCAGTTCCAAGGGTTCCCCAGATACGCAGTATTTT. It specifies CASSKGSPDTQYF.

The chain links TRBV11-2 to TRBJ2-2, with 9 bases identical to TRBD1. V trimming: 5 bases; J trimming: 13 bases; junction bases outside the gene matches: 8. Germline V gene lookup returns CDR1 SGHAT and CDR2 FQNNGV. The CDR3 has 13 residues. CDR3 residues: CASSGKQGARLFF. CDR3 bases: TGTGCCAGCAGCGGTAAACAGGGGGCGAGGCTGTTTTTT. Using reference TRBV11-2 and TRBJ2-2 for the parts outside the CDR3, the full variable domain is EAGVAQSPRYKIIEKRQSVAFWCNPISGHATLYWYQQILGQGPKLLIQFQNNGVVDDSQLPKDRFSAERLKGVDSTLKIQPAKLEDSAVYLCASSGKQGARLFFGEGSRLTVL.

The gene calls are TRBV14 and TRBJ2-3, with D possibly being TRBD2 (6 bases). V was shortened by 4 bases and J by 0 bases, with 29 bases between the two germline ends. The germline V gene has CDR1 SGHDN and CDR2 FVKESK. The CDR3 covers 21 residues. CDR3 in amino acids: CASSLKAGLTLGGSSTDTQYF. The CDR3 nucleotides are TGTGCCAGCAGCCTTAAAGCCGGACTCACTCTGGGAGGATCTAGCACAGATACGCAGTATTTT.

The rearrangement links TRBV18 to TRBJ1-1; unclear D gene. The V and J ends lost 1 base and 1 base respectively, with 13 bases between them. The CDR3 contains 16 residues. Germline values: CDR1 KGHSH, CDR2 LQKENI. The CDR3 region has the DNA TGTGCCAGCTCACCACTCTCCACCCAGAGGAACACTGAAGCTTTCTTT. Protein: CASSPLSTQRNTEAFF.

The CDR3 loop reads CASSSNTLGQQYF. CDR3 bases: TGTGCCAGCAGCTCAAATACCTTAGGCCAGCAGTACTTC. The V and J genes are TRBV7-2 and TRBJ2-7; unclear D gene. The CDR3 covers 13 residues. V dropped 4 bases and J dropped 8 bases, with 15 bases sitting between them. CDR1 SGHTA and CDR2 FQGNSA come from the germline V gene.

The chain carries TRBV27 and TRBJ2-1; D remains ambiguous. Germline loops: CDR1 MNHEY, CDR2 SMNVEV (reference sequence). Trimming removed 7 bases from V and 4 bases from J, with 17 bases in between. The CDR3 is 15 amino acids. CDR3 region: CASNIAPIIYNEQFF. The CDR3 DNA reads TGTGCCAGCAACATAGCCCCCATCATTTACAATGAGCAGTTCTTC.

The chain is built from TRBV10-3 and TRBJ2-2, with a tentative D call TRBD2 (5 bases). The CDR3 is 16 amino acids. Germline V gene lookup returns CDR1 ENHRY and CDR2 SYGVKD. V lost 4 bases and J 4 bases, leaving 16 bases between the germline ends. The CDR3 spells CAISAGLGLGTGELFF. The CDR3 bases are TGTGCCATCAGTGCGGGGTTGGGATTGGGCACCGGGGAGCTGTTTTTT.

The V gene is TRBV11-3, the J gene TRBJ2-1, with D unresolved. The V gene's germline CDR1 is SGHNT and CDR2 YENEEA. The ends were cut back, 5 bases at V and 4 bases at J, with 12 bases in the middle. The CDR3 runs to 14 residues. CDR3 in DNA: TGTGCCAGCAGCACCCGACTTGAATACAATGAGCAGTTCTTC. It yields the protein CASSTRLEYNEQFF.

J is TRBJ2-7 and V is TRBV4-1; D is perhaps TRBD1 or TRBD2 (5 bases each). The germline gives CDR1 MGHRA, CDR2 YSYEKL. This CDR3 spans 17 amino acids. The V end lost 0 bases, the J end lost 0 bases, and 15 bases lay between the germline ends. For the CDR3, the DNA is TGCGCCAGCAGCCAAGAAGAGATTCCGGGACCCTCCTACGAGCAGTACTTC. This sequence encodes CASSQEEIPGPSYEQYF.

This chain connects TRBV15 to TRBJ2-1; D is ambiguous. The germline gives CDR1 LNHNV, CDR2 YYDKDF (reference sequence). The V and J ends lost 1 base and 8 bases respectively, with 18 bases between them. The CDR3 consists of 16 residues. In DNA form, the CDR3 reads TGTGCCACCAGCAGAGCTCGAACGAACTCGGGCGATGAGCAGTTCTTC. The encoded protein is CATSRARTNSGDEQFF.

The CDR3 sequence is CASSYLETGELFF. The CDR3 nucleotides read TGTGCCAGCAGCTATCTTGAGACCGGGGAGCTGTTTTTT. The V call is TRBV7-6, the J call TRBJ2-2; D is unclear. Per germline, CDR1 SGHVS and CDR2 FNYEAQ. The V end was cut by 4 bases, the J end by 5 bases, with 8 bases between. This CDR3 is built from 13 residues.

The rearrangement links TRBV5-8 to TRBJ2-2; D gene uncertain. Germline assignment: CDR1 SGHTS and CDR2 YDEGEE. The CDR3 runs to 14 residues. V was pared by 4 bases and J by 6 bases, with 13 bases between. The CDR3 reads CASSPGPPSGELFF. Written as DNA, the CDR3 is TGTGCCAGCAGCCCGGGTCCCCCCTCCGGGGAGCTGTTTTTT.

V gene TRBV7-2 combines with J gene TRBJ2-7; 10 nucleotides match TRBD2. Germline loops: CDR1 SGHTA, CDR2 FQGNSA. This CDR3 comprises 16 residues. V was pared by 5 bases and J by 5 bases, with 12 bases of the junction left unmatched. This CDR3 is CASSRISGRAGNEQYF. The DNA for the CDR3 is TGTGCCAGCAGCCGGATCAGCGGGAGGGCCGGGAACGAGCAGTACTTC.

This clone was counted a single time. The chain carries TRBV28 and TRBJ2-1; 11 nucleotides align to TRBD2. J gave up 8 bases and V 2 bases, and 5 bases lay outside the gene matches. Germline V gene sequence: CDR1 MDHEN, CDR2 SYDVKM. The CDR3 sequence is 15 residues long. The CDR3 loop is CASSLKTSGTDEQFF. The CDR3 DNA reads TGTGCCAGCAGTTTAAAGACTAGCGGGACGGATGAGCAGTTCTTC.

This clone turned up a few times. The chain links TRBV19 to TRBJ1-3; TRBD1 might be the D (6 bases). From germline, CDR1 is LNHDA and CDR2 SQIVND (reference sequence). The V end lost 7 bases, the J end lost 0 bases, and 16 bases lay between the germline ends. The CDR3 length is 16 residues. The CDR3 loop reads CASTQDSRISGNTIYF. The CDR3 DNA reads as TGTGCCAGTACCCAGGACAGCCGAATCTCTGGAAACACCATATATTTT.

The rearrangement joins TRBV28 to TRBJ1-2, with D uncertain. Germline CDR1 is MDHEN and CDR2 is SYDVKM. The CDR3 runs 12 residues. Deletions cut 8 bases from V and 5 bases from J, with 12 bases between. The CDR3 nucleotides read TGTGCCAGCGGGAGCCGCCCTTATGGCTACACCTTC. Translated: CASGSRPYGYTF.

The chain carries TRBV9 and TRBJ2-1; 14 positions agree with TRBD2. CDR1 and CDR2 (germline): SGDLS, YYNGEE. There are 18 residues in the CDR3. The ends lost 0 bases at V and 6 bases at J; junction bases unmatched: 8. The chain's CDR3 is CASSVGLAGGPASNEQFF. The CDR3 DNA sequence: TGTGCCAGCAGCGTAGGACTAGCGGGAGGGCCAGCTTCCAATGAGCAGTTCTTC.

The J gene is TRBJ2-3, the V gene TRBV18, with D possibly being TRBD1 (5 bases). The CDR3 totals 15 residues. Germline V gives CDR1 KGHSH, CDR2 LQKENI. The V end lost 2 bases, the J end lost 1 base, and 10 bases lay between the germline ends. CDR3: CASSPVGAGTDTQYF. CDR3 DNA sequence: TGTGCCAGCTCACCAGTAGGGGCGGGCACAGATACGCAGTATTTT.

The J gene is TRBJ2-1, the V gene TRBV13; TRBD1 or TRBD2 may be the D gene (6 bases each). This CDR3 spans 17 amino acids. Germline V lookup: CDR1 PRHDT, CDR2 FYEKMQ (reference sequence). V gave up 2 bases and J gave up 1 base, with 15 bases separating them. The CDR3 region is CASSLRRGEWSYNEQFF. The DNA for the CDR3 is TGTGCCAGCAGCTTAAGGAGGGGGGAGTGGTCCTACAATGAGCAGTTCTTC.

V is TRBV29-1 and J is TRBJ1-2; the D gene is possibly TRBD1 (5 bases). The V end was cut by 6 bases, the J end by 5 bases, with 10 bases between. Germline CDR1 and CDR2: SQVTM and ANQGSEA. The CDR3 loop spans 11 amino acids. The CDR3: CSVQGGYGYTF. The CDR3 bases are TGCAGCGTCCAGGGAGGATATGGCTACACCTTC.

The CDR3 sequence: CASSTGQGPGELFF. Here the CDR3 DNA reads TGTGCCAGCAGCACCGGACAGGGGCCCGGGGAGCTGTTTTTT. The V call is TRBV5-5, the J call TRBJ2-2; 9 bases agree with TRBD1. This CDR3 comprises 14 residues. Germline CDR1 reads SGHKS; CDR2 reads YYEKEE (reference sequence). Germline trimming cut 4 bases from V and 6 bases from J; bases unmatched to any gene: 4.

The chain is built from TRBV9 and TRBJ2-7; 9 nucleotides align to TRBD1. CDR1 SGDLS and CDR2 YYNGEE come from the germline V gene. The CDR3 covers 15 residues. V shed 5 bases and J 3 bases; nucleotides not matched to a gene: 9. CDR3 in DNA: TGTGCCAGCAGTACTTCAAGGGGACAGGGCTACGAGCAGTACTTC. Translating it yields CASSTSRGQGYEQYF.

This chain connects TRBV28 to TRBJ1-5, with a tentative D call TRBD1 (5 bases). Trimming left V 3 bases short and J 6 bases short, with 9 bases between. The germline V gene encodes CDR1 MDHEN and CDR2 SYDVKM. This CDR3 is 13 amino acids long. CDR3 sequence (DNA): TGTGCCAGCAGTTTTTCCGGGGCTCAGCCCCAGCATTTT. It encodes CASSFSGAQPQHF.

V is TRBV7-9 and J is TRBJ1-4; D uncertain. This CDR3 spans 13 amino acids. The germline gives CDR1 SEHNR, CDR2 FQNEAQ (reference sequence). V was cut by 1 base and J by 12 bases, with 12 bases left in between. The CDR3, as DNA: TGTGCCAGCAGCTTAGGCGGCGTTTCAGAACTGTTTTTT. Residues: CASSLGGVSELFF.